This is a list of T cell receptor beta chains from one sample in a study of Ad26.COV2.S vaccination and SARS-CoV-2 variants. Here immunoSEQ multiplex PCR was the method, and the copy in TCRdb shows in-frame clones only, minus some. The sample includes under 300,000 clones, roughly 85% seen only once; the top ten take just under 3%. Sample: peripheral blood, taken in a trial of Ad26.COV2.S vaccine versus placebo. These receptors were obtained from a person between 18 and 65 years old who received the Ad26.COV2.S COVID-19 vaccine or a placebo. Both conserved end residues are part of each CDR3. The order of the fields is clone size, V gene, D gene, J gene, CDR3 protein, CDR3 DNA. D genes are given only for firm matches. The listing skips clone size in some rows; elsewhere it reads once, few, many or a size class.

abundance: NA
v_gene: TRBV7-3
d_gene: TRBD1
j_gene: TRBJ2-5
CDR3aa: CASSSQGSETQYF
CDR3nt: TGTGCCAGCAGCTCACAGGGGTCAGAGACCCAGTACTTC

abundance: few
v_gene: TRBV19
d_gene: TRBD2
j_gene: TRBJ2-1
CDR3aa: CASSMGLAGGQFF
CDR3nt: TGTGCCAGTAGTATGGGACTAGCGGGGGGACAGTTCTTC

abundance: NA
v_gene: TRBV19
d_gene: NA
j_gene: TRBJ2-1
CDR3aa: CASNGGLYNEQFF
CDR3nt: TGTGCCAGTAACGGGGGTCTCTACAATGAGCAGTTCTTC

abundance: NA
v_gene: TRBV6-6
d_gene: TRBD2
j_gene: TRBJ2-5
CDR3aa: CASSLSPLAGGRETQYF
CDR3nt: TGTGCCAGCAGTCTATCGCCACTAGCGGGGGGCCGGGAGACCCAGTACTTC

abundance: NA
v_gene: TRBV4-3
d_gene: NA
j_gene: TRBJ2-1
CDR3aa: CASSRVLANEQFF
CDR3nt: TGCGCCAGCAGCCGCGTTCTAGCGAATGAGCAGTTCTTC

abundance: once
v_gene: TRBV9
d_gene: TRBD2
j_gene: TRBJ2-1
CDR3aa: CASSAGAGLSYNEQFF
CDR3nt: TGTGCCAGCAGCGCTGGAGCGGGACTATCCTACAATGAGCAGTTCTTC

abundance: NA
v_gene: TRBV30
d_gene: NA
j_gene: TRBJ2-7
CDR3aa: CAWSVGGTSYEQYF
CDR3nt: TGTGCCTGGAGTGTTGGGGGCACATCCTACGAGCAGTACTTC

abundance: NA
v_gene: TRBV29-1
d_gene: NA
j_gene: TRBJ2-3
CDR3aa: CSGATGAGTDTQYF
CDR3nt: TGCAGCGGAGCTACGGGGGCGGGAACAGATACGCAGTATTTT

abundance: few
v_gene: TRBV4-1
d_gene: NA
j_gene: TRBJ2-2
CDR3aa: CASSQPTRGNTGELFF
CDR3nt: TGCGCCAGCAGCCAACCCACCAGGGGTAACACCGGGGAGCTGTTTTTT

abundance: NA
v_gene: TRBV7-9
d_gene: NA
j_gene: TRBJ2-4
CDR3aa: CASSLSGGDKNIQYF
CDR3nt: TGTGCCAGCAGCTTAAGCGGAGGAGACAAAAACATTCAGTACTTC

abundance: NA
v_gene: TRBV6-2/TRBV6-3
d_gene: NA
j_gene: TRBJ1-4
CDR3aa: CASSSTWEKLFF
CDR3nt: TGTGCCAGCAGCTCAACTTGGGAAAAACTGTTTTTT

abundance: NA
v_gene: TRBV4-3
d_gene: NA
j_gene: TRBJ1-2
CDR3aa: CASSQGQVNYGYTF
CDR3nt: TGCGCCAGCAGCCAAGGCCAGGTTAACTATGGCTACACCTTC

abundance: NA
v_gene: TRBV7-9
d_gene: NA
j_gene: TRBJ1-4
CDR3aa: CASSLAALNEKLFF
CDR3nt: TGTGCCAGCAGCTTAGCAGCACTTAATGAAAAACTGTTTTTT

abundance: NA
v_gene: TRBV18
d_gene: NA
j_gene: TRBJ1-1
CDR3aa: CASSPRGLMNTEAFF
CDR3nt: TGTGCCAGCTCACCCAGGGGTTTAATGAACACTGAAGCTTTCTTT

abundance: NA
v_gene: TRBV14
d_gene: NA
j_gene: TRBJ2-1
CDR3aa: CASSQGLPGTEQFF
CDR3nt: TGTGCCAGCAGCCAAGGGTTGCCAGGGACTGAGCAGTTCTTC

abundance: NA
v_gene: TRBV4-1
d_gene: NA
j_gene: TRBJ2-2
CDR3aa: CASSRAEGANTGELFF
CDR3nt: TGCGCCAGCAGCCGAGCAGAGGGGGCGAACACCGGGGAGCTGTTTTTT

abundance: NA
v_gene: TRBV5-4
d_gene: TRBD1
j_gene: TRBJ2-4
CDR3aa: CASRGGQGIQYF
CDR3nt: TGTGCCAGCAGGGGTGGACAGGGAATTCAGTACTTC

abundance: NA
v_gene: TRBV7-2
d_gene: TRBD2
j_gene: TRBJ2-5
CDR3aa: CASSLALSGGQETQYF
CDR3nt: TGTGCCAGCAGCTTAGCGCTTAGCGGGGGTCAAGAGACCCAGTACTTC

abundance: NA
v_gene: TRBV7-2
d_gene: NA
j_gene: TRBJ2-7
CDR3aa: CASSTGGYEQYF
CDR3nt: TGTGCCAGCAGCACGGGTGGCTACGAGCAGTACTTC

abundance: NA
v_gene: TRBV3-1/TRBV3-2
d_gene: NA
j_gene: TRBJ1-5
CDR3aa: CASSPGAGTPRYNQPQHF
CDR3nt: TGTGCCAGCAGCCCCGGGGCAGGGACTCCCAGGTACAATCAGCCCCAGCATTTT

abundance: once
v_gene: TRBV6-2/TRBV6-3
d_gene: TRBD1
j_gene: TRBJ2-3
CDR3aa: CASSRQGGDTQYF
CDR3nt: TGTGCCAGCAGTAGACAGGGGGGAGATACGCAGTATTTT

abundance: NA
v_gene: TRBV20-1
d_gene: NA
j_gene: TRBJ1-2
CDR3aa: CSASLGAGSGYTF
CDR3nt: TGCAGTGCCAGTTTAGGGGCGGGGAGCGGCTACACCTTC

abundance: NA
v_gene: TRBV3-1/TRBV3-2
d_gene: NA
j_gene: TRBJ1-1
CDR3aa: CASSQGLGREAFF
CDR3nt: TGTGCCAGCAGCCAAGGACTTGGCAGAGAAGCTTTCTTT

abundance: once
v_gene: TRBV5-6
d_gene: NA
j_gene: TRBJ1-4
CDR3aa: CASSSGTLNEKLFF
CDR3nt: TGTGCCAGCAGCTCCGGGACACTTAATGAAAAACTGTTTTTT

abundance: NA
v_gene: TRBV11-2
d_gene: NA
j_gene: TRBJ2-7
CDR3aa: CASSLDRGYEQYF
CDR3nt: TGTGCCAGCAGCTTAGATAGGGGTTACGAGCAGTACTTC

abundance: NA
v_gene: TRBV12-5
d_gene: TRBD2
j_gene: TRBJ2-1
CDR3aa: CASGFPTSGGALFF
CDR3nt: TGTGCTAGTGGTTTCCCTACTAGCGGGGGGGCACTTTTCTTC

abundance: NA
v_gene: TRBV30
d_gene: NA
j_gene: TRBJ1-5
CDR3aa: CAWTLGSNQPQHF
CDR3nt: TGTGCCTGGACCTTGGGAAGCAATCAGCCCCAGCATTTT

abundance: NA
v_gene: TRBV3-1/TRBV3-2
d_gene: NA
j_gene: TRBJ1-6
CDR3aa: CASRDSGYASPLHF
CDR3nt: TGTGCCAGCAGGGATTCAGGGTATGCTTCACCCCTCCACTTT

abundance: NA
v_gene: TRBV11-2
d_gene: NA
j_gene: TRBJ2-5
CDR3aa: CASRWSPQETQYF
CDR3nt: TGTGCCAGCAGATGGTCCCCTCAAGAGACCCAGTACTTC

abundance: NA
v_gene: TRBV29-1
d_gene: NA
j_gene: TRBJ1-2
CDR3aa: CSVIQGNLFNYGYTF
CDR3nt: TGCAGCGTGATACAGGGCAACCTATTTAACTATGGCTACACCTTC

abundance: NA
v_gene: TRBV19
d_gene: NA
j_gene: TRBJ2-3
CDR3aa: CASGWTTDTQYF
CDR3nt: TGTGCCAGTGGTTGGACTACTGATACGCAGTATTTT

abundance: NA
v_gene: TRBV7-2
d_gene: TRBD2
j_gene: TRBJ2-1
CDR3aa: CASSHRLAGGRNEQFF
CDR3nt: TGTGCCAGCAGCCATAGACTAGCGGGGGGAAGGAATGAACAGTTCTTC

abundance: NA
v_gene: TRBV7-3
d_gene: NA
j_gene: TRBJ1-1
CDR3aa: CASSLSGSGNAEAFF
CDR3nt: TGTGCCAGCAGCTTATCGGGGAGCGGGAACGCTGAAGCTTTCTTT

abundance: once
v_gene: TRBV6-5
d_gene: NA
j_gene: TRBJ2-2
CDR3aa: CASSPGSRVTGELFF
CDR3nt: TGTGCCAGCAGCCCAGGGTCTCGAGTGACCGGGGAGCTGTTTTTT

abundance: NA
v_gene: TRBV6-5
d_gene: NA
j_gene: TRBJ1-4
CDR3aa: CASSYGRVGKLFF
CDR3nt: TGTGCCAGCAGTTACGGGAGGGTGGGAAAACTGTTTTTT

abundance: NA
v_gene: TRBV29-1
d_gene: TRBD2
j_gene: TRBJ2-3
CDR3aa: CSAIAGGPGDTQYF
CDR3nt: TGCAGCGCCATAGCGGGGGGGCCCGGAGATACGCAGTATTTT

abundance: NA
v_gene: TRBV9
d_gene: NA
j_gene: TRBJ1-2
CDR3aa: CASSDGRDRPNYGYTF
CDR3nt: TGTGCCAGCAGCGATGGTAGGGACCGACCTAACTATGGCTACACCTTC

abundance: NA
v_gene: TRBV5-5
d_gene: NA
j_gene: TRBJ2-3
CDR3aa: CASRTTGIDTQYF
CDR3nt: TGTGCCAGCCGAACCACAGGGATAGATACGCAGTATTTT

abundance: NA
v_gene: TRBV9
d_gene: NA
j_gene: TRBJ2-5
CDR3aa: CASGPAGWEETQYF
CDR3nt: TGTGCCAGCGGACCCGCAGGGTGGGAAGAGACCCAGTACTTC

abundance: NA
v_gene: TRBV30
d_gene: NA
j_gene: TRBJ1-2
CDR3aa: CAWSPGHNYGYTF
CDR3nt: TGTGCCTGGAGTCCGGGCCACAACTATGGCTACACCTTC

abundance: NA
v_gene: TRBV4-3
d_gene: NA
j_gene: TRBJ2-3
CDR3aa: CASSQSGQPGTDTQYF
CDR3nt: TGCGCCAGCAGCCAATCCGGACAGCCGGGGACAGATACGCAGTATTTT

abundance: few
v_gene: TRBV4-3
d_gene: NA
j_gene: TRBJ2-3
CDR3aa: CASSQDQGSTDTQYF
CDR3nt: TGCGCCAGCAGCCAAGATCAGGGGAGCACAGATACGCAGTATTTT

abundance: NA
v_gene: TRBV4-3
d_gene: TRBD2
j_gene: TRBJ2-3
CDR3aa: CASSETSGVSGTQYF
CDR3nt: TGCGCCAGCAGTGAGACTAGCGGGGTTAGTGGTACGCAGTATTTT

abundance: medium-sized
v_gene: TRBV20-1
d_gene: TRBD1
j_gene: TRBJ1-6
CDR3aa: CSASRGDRVSSPLHF
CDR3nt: TGCAGTGCTAGTCGTGGGGACAGGGTCAGTTCACCCCTCCACTTT

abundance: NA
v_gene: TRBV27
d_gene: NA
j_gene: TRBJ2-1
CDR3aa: CASSLGYNEQFF
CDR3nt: TGTGCCAGCAGTTTGGGGTACAATGAGCAGTTCTTC

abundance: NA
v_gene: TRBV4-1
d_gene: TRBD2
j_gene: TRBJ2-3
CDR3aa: CASSQLAGGLTDTQYF
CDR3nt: TGCGCCAGCAGCCAATTAGCGGGGGGTCTCACAGATACGCAGTATTTT